This T cell receptor (beta chain) emerged from a study of blood T cell repertoires in COVID-19. Study summary: Both acute and convalescent COVID-19 samples were obtained from the United States, Italy and Spain. PBMCs, B-cell-depleted T cells, or T cells provided the cDNA or gDNA that made up the material.

V gave up 3 bases and J gave up 6 bases, with 11 bases separating them. Germline values: CDR1 KGHSH, CDR2 LQKENI. The CDR3 is 14 residues long. In the source study's methods: Nucleated cell counts were estimated from reference gene primer amplification. Libraries were prepared by immunoSEQ multiplex PCR; TCRdb keeps only in-frame clonotypes and omits some of them. D and trimming were read from the DNA, whereas the V and J calls and clone size are those reported in that table. The data hold fewer than 120,000 clones, with around 74% observed a single time. This TCR was recovered from an older woman with acute or convalescent COVID-19. V usage is TRBV18 and J usage is TRBJ1-4; D possibly corresponds to TRBD1 (5 bases). Sequences were obtained from peripheral blood. CDR3 loop: CASSPGSGDEKLFF. The CDR3 DNA reads TGTGCCAGCTCACCGGGGTCGGGGGATGAAAAACTGTTTTTT.